The 30 T cell receptor beta chains reported below all come from one sample, sequenced in a study of cytomegalovirus exposure and HLA in healthy donors. Vbeta (60) and Jbeta (13) primers were used in the PCR. The table came from immunoSEQ multiplex PCR; TCRdb's copy has only in-frame clones and leaves some out. The data contain 110,000 to 150,000 clones, 80% of them singletons. Material for sequencing was PBMCs. The receptors come from a female donor in good health and CMV-seronegative.

This clone showed up just a few times. The chain combines TRBV15 with TRBJ2-2; 11 bases are shared with TRBD2. CDR1 is LNHNV, CDR2 YYDKDF, per germline (reference sequence). This CDR3 comprises 15 residues. With 3 bases clipped from V and 5 bases from J, the junction kept 2 bases outside the gene matches. This chain's CDR3 is CATSSTSGRTGELFF. CDR3 nucleotide sequence: TGTGCCACCAGCAGTACTAGCGGGAGAACCGGGGAGCTGTTTTTT.

CDR3 region: CASSTDRTLFQDNEKLFF. CDR3 nucleotide sequence: TGTGCCAGTAGTACAGACCGAACGTTGTTCCAGGATAATGAAAAACTGTTTTTT. The chain recombines TRBV19 with TRBJ1-4, with D unclear. The germline CDR1 and CDR2 sequences are LNHDA and SQIVND (reference sequence). Deletions cut 4 bases from V and 4 bases from J, with 22 bases between. This CDR3 has 18 amino acids.

V is TRBV6-5 and J is TRBJ2-5, with TRBD1 matching 9 bases. The CDR3 runs 12 residues. V gave up 6 bases and J gave up 4 bases; unmatched junction bases: 0. CDR1 MNHEY and CDR2 SVGAGI come from the germline V gene. In nucleotides, the CDR3 is TGTGCCAGCAGGACAGGGGGAGAGACCCAGTACTTC. This translates into CASRTGGETQYF.

The V and J genes are TRBV28 and TRBJ1-2; TRBD1 matches at 9 bases. Germline values: CDR1 MDHEN, CDR2 SYDVKM. This CDR3 is 15 amino acids long. V gave up 2 bases and J gave up 1 base; unmatched junction bases: 2. CDR3 region: CASSLRDRVNYGYTF. CDR3 DNA sequence: TGTGCCAGCAGTTTACGGGACAGGGTTAACTATGGCTACACCTTC.

The rearrangement joins TRBV5-1 to TRBJ2-1; possibly TRBD1 for D (5 bases). The CDR3 runs 16 residues. V was trimmed by 0 bases and J by 7 bases, leaving 17 bases between them. CDR1 and CDR2 (germline): SGHRS, YFSETQ. The CDR3 is CASSLVVGQAGNEQFF. The DNA of the CDR3 is TGCGCCAGCAGCTTGGTCGTGGGGCAGGCCGGGAATGAGCAGTTCTTC.

The genes are TRBV29-1 and TRBJ2-7, with 10 bases aligning to TRBD1. Germline V gene lookup returns CDR1 SQVTM and CDR2 ANQGSEA. This CDR3 is 15 amino acids long. The trim removed 4 bases at V and 3 bases at J, leaving 9 bases unmatched. The DNA of the CDR3 is TGCAGCGTTGCGGAGCCTTGGACAGGGGGCTACGAGCAGTACTTC. Its translation is CSVAEPWTGGYEQYF.

CDR3: CASSPGQKNQPQHF. CDR3 sequence (DNA): TGTGCCAGTAGTCCGGGACAGAAGAATCAGCCCCAGCATTTT. This chain uses TRBV19 with TRBJ1-5; 7 bases are shared with TRBD1. Unmatched junction bases numbered 5, after V lost 5 bases and J lost 4 bases. CDR1 and CDR2 (germline): LNHDA, SQIVND (reference sequence). The CDR3 contains 14 residues.

The chain has TRBV19 and TRBJ1-5, with D perhaps matching TRBD1 (5 bases). Germline V CDR1 and CDR2: LNHDA, SQIVND (reference sequence). This CDR3 has 14 residues. Trimming cost V 7 bases and J 3 bases, with 13 bases left between them. The CDR3 DNA sequence: TGTGCCAGTAAAGAAGGCAGGGACAATCAGCCCCAGCATTTT. Its protein product is CASKEGRDNQPQHF. Combining the CDR3 with reference TRBV19 and TRBJ1-5 gives the whole variable domain DGGITQSPKYLFRKEGQNVTLSCEQNLNHDAMYWYRQDPGQGLRLIYYSQIVNDFQKGDIAEGYSVSREKKESFPLTVTSAQKNPTAFYLCASKEGRDNQPQHFGDGTRLSIL.

Only a few counts were recorded for this clone. The J gene is TRBJ2-3, the V gene TRBV21-1; TRBD2 is the table's D call, not checked against the DNA. TRBV21-1 is a recognized pseudogene. CDR3 length: 17 residues. The CDR3 region has the DNA TGTGCCAGCAGCAGGGGGGTAGTCACGTCTAGCACAGATACGCAGTATTTT. Amino acids: CASSRGVVTSSTDTQYF.

This rearrangement joins TRBV6-1 to TRBJ2-6, with D tentatively TRBD1 (6 bases). Trimming took off 3 bases at V and 0 bases at J, with 12 bases between the two ends. Germline V lookup: CDR1 MNHNS, CDR2 SASEGT. The CDR3 loop spans 17 amino acids. CDR3 residues: CASSEDSRISGANVLTF. CDR3 in DNA: TGTGCCAGCAGTGAGGACAGTAGAATCTCTGGGGCCAACGTCCTGACTTTC.

This chain uses TRBV15 with TRBJ1-3; no reliable D call. CDR1 is LNHNV and CDR2 is YYDKDF in the germline V gene (reference sequence). The CDR3 loop spans 15 amino acids. Trimming pared 0 bases from V and 0 bases from J, leaving 6 bases between. The CDR3 loop reads CATSRELTSGNTIYF. The CDR3 coding sequence is TGTGCCACCAGCAGAGAGCTAACCTCTGGAAACACCATATATTTT.

CDR3 protein: CASSIPSGVHEQYF. As DNA, the CDR3 is TGTGCCAGCAGCATCCCGTCTGGAGTCCACGAGCAGTACTTC. The chain couples TRBV5-4 to TRBJ2-7; no clear D gene. CDR3 length equals 14 residues. CDR1 is SGHNT, CDR2 YYREEE, per germline (reference sequence). V lost 4 bases, J lost 5 bases, and 16 bases lay in between.

This clone was seen a handful of times. The J gene is TRBJ1-5, the V gene TRBV5-5; 8 positions agree with TRBD1. Germline V lookup: CDR1 SGHKS, CDR2 YYEKEE (reference sequence). This CDR3 is 16 amino acids long. V shed 4 bases and J 7 bases; nucleotides not matched to a gene: 13. CDR3 residues: CASSRSYGQGGQPQHF. Written as DNA, the CDR3 is TGTGCCAGCAGCAGGTCATACGGACAGGGCGGGCAGCCCCAGCATTTT.

The rearrangement links TRBV6-5 to TRBJ1-2, with TRBD1 as a possible D gene (6 bases). The CDR3 has 14 residues. CDR1 and CDR2 from the germline V gene are MNHEY and SVGAGI. The V end was cut by 6 bases, the J end by 0 bases, with 11 bases between. CDR3 coding DNA: TGTGCCAGCAGCACGGACAGAGCTAACTATGGCTACACCTTC. Amino acid sequence: CASSTDRANYGYTF.

A word on this clone: Distinct nucleotide sequences in the sample also encode this CDR3. This chain joins TRBV11-2 and TRBJ2-1, with D uncertain. In germline, CDR1 is SGHAT, CDR2 FQNNGV. V dropped 5 bases and J dropped 0 bases, with 11 bases sitting between them. This CDR3 comprises 15 residues. CDR3 bases: TGTGCCAGCAGCCTTGCTAGGAGCTCCTACAATGAGCAGTTCTTC. It specifies CASSLARSSYNEQFF.

V usage is TRBV4-1 and J usage is TRBJ1-1; D possibly corresponds to TRBD1 (6 bases). Germline assignment: CDR1 MGHRA and CDR2 YSYEKL. The CDR3 is 15 amino acids. The V end lost 4 bases, the J end lost 0 bases, and 12 bases lay between the germline ends. CDR3 in amino acids: CASSPFQGMNTEAFF. The CDR3 DNA follows: TGCGCCAGCAGCCCTTTTCAGGGGATGAACACTGAAGCTTTCTTT.

V and J are TRBV6-5 and TRBJ1-2; 7 bases agree with TRBD1. The CDR3 extends over 12 amino acids. V was pared by 6 bases and J by 8 bases, with 6 bases of the junction left unmatched. In germline, CDR1 is MNHEY, CDR2 SVGAGI. As DNA, the CDR3 is TGTGCCAGCAGGCGCTCAGGGGGGGGCTACACCTTC. This codes for CASRRSGGGYTF.

The V gene is TRBV7-2, the J gene TRBJ2-1, with 10 bases matching TRBD2. There are 17 residues in the CDR3. Germline CDR1 is SGHTA and CDR2 is FQGNSA. V lost 0 bases and J lost 0; bases outside the gene matches: 2. CDR3: CASSLAGLASSYNEQFF. In DNA form, the CDR3 reads TGTGCCAGCAGCTTAGCGGGACTAGCGAGCTCCTACAATGAGCAGTTCTTC.

This clone was seen more than once but under ten times. This chain uses TRBV19 with TRBJ1-1, with 8 bases aligning to TRBD1. The CDR3 is made up of 14 amino acids. Germline CDR1 is LNHDA and CDR2 is SQIVND (reference sequence). V trimming: 4 bases; J trimming: 4 bases; junction bases outside the gene matches: 5. The CDR3 reads CASSRQGISTEAFF. CDR3 nucleotides: TGTGCCAGTAGTAGACAGGGGATAAGCACTGAAGCTTTCTTT.

The J gene is TRBJ2-1, the V gene TRBV6-1, with D perhaps matching TRBD2 (6 bases). The CDR3 extends over 15 amino acids. Germline CDR1 MNHNS, CDR2 SASEGT. V was cut by 2 bases and J by 2 bases, with 10 bases left in between. For the CDR3, the DNA is TGTGCCAGCAGTGAAATGGGGGGAGCCTACAATGAGCAGTTCTTC. This sequence encodes CASSEMGGAYNEQFF.

The rearrangement links TRBV9 to TRBJ2-2, with a weak D call TRBD2 (6 bases). V lost 4 bases and J lost 0, with 16 bases in between. Germline CDR1 and CDR2: SGDLS and YYNGEE. CDR3 size: 17 residues. The CDR3 here is CASSRFLAPANTGELFF. As DNA, the CDR3 is TGTGCCAGCAGCCGATTTCTAGCGCCCGCGAACACCGGGGAGCTGTTTTTT.

This chain uses TRBV11-1 with TRBJ1-1; TRBD1 aligns across 7 bases. Germline V gives CDR1 SGHAT, CDR2 FQDESV (reference sequence). The CDR3 extends over 14 amino acids. J gave up 4 bases and V 3 bases, and 5 bases lay outside the gene matches. The CDR3: CASSFETGSTEAFF. As DNA, the CDR3 is TGTGCCAGCAGCTTCGAGACAGGGAGCACTGAAGCTTTCTTT.

The V and J genes are TRBV7-3 and TRBJ2-1; 7 bases align to TRBD2. The V segment lost 1 base and the J segment 9 bases; nucleotides outside the gene matches: 12. The CDR3 spans 16 residues. Germline-derived CDR1 and CDR2 are SGHTA and FQGTGA. The CDR3 DNA reads TGTGCCAGCAGCTTAAGTGTTCGTGGGAGGGCCAGTGAGCAGTTCTTC. It codes for CASSLSVRGRASEQFF.

This clone appeared a few times. The chain combines TRBV2 with TRBJ1-2; D not resolved. CDR1 SNHLY and CDR2 FYNNEI come from the germline V gene. V lost 7 bases and J lost 0, with 15 bases in between. The CDR3 contains 15 residues. CDR3 bases: TGTGCCAGCACCCCAGAGACACTTCCTAACTATGGCTACACCTTC. This encodes CASTPETLPNYGYTF. Based on the CDR3 plus reference TRBV2 and TRBJ1-2, the full variable domain is EPEVTQTPSHQVTQMGQEVILRCVPISNHLYFYWYRQILGQKVEFLVSFYNNEISEKSEIFDDQFSVERPDGSNFTLKIRSTKLEDSAMYFCASTPETLPNYGYTFGSGTRLTVV.

This clone was observed a single time. This rearrangement joins TRBV7-9 to TRBJ1-1; 8 bases fit TRBD1. This CDR3 comprises 14 residues. Looked up from germline, CDR1 is SEHNR and CDR2 is FQNEAQ (reference sequence). V lost 11 bases, J lost 0 bases, and 8 bases stayed unmatched. The CDR3 nucleotides read TGTGCCGAAGGGACAGGAGACCTGAACACTGAAGCTTTCTTT. Its protein product is CAEGTGDLNTEAFF.

The chain links TRBV5-5 to TRBJ1-4; D gene uncertain. V was clipped by 1 base and J by 2 bases, with 12 bases between them. The CDR3 sequence is 16 residues long. Germline V gene lookup returns CDR1 SGHKS and CDR2 YYEKEE (reference sequence). The CDR3 coding sequence is TGTGCCAGCAGCTTGTTGGGCCCGTCTACTAATGAAAAACTGTTTTTT. This codes for CASSLLGPSTNEKLFF. Combining the CDR3 with reference TRBV5-5 and TRBJ1-4 gives the whole variable domain DAGVTQSPTHLIKTRGQQVTLRCSPISGHKSVSWYQQVLGQGPQFIFQYYEKEERGRGNFPDRFSARQFPNYSSELNVNALLLGDSALYLCASSLLGPSTNEKLFFGSGTQLSVL.

The chain couples TRBV6-5 to TRBJ1-4; D not certain. Germline CDR1 and CDR2: MNHEY and SVGAGI. This CDR3 region has 14 residues. Trimming pared 7 bases from V and 5 bases from J, leaving 14 bases between. CDR3 DNA: TGTGCCAGCACACCTTTAGCGGGGAATGAAAAACTGTTTTTT. It encodes CASTPLAGNEKLFF.

This chain connects TRBV6-5 to TRBJ2-7; 9 positions agree with TRBD1. Germline CDR1 is MNHEY and CDR2 is SVGAGI. Trimming removed 0 bases from V and 6 bases from J; junction bases left unmatched: 3. CDR3 size: 14 residues. The CDR3: CASSYSGTGLEQYF. In DNA form, the CDR3 reads TGTGCCAGCAGTTACTCAGGGACAGGGCTCGAGCAGTACTTC.

The chain employs TRBV5-1 and TRBJ2-7, with D maybe TRBD2 (5 bases). Germline V gene lookup returns CDR1 SGHRS and CDR2 YFSETQ. The CDR3 is made up of 14 amino acids. Trimming took 4 bases from V and 0 from J, leaving 11 bases between them. The CDR3 sequence is CASSRDGNSYEQYV. For the CDR3, the DNA is TGCGCCAGCAGCCGCGACGGGAACTCCTACGAGCAGTACGTC.

The rearrangement joins TRBV19 to TRBJ2-1, with 7 bases aligning to TRBD2. Germline CDR1 and CDR2: LNHDA and SQIVND (reference sequence). The V and J ends lost 4 bases and 3 bases, in that order; junction bases with no gene match: 12. The CDR3 contains 17 residues. CDR3 protein: CASSTPGSGKRYNEQFF. DNA for the CDR3: TGTGCCAGTAGTACCCCGGGCAGCGGGAAGCGCTACAATGAGCAGTTCTTC.